These 10 T cell receptor beta chains were sequenced from one sample in a study of identical twins' blood T cells. TCRdb independently ran MiXCR on the 5' RACE reads; one entry per CDR3 protein. The sample carries about 370,000 distinct CDR3 sequences, about 28% recorded once. The sample consisted of PBMCs. The source of these receptors is a woman aged 18-49 years in good health.

This clonotype was counted only a few times. The chain recombines TRBV12-5 with TRBJ1-1; the D gene is possibly TRBD1 (6 bases). With 1 base removed from V and 4 bases from J, the gap between germline ends came to 7 bases. CDR1 is LGHNT and CDR2 is FRNRAP in the germline V gene. The CDR3 length is 13 residues. The CDR3 spells CASGLEQGTEAFF. The CDR3 DNA sequence: TGTGCTAGTGGTTTGGAACAGGGCACTGAAGCTTTCTTT.

This clonotype was counted between two and nine times. The chain carries TRBV9 and TRBJ1-5; TRBD1 aligns across 7 bases. The CDR3 consists of 15 residues. Germline V lookup: CDR1 SGDLS, CDR2 YYNGEE. The V gene end was trimmed by 0 bases and the J gene end by 4 bases; junction bases not matched to a gene: 4. The CDR3 DNA sequence: TGTGCCAGCAGCGTAGGTTCAGGGGGGAATCAGCCCCAGCATTTT. It encodes CASSVGSGGNQPQHF.

In its sample, this clonotype was seen a few times. The chain carries TRBV21-1 and TRBJ2-7; the table's D call of TRBD1 was not tested on the DNA. TRBV21-1 is tagged as a pseudogene. CDR3 length: 11 amino acids. The CDR3 here is CASTPPGEQYF. The DNA of the CDR3 is TGTGCCAGCACGCCCCCGGGCGAGCAGTACTTC.

This clonotype was seen only a few times. The chain recombines TRBV6-1 with TRBJ1-5; 7 nucleotides line up with TRBD1. After removal of 6 bases from V and 3 bases from J, the junction contained 17 bases not matched to a gene. The CDR3 covers 18 residues. Germline V gene sequence: CDR1 MNHNS, CDR2 SASEGT. CDR3 nucleotide sequence: TGTGCCAGCAGAATCTCACATACAACGACAGGGTCCAATCAGCCCCAGCATTTT. Its protein is CASRISHTTTGSNQPQHF.

In its sample, this clonotype was seen a few times. The V and J genes are TRBV25-1 and TRBJ1-4; D call uncertain. Germline values: CDR1 MGHDK, CDR2 SYGVNS. Trimming shortened V by 3 bases and J by 8 bases, and 25 bases separated the two germline ends. The CDR3 is made up of 18 amino acids. CDR3 nucleotide sequence: TGTGCCAGCAGTGACCTCGGCAGGACCATGGTCATAAGGGAAAAACTGTTTTTT. Translated: CASSDLGRTMVIREKLFF.

The chain joins TRBV10-2 to TRBJ1-2, with a possible D match to TRBD1 (6 bases). The CDR3 has 13 amino acids. Germline V lookup: CDR1 WSHSY, CDR2 SAAADI. Deletions cut 5 bases from V and 8 bases from J, with 15 bases between. The CDR3 sequence: CASSLGTTGGYTF. DNA of the CDR3: TGCGCCAGCAGTTTGGGGACAACGGGCGGCTACACCTTC.

V gene TRBV25-1 combines with J gene TRBJ1-2, with D perhaps TRBD1 (6 bases). The CDR3 consists of 16 residues. CDR1 is MGHDK, CDR2 SYGVNS, per germline. Trimming stripped 4 bases from V and 10 bases from J, with 25 bases between. CDR3 sequence reads: CASSGGLAGTSRLYTF. DNA of the CDR3: TGTGCCAGCAGTGGGGGGCTAGCCGGGACATCGCGTCTCTACACCTTC.

J is TRBJ2-1 and V is TRBV12-3 or TRBV12-4; D is unresolved. The V gene lost 8 bases and the J gene lost 6 bases, with 14 bases spanning the gap. CDR3 size: 13 residues. CDR3 DNA: TGTGCCAGCTGTCGACTCCCGCTCAATGAGCAGTTCTTC. This translates into CASCRLPLNEQFF.

As concerns this clonotype: A single base separates this from a much larger clone, so it may be a read error. The chain links TRBV29-1 to TRBJ2-7, with a tentative D call TRBD1 (6 bases). CDR1 and CDR2 (germline): SQVTM, ANQGSEA. V lost 5 bases and J 4 bases, leaving 21 bases between the germline ends. CDR3 length: 15 amino acids. The CDR3 protein is CSVTQGSFSRYEQYF. For the CDR3, the DNA is TGCAGCGTTACACAGGGATCCTTCTCCAGGTACGAGCAGTACTTC.

The chain employs TRBV7-2 and TRBJ1-2; D unclear. The CDR3 is 15 amino acids. Germline CDR1 and CDR2: SGHTA and FQGNSA. Trimming left V 0 bases short and J 7 bases short, with 15 bases between. In DNA form, the CDR3 reads TGTGCCAGCAGCTTAGCGGTTACGGCAAAGCGTGGCTACACCTTC. Its protein product is CASSLAVTAKRGYTF.